Here is one T cell receptor (beta chain) with its context. The antigen remains undetermined. These data belong to a study of neoadjuvant anti-PD-1 for oral cavity cancer. General study findings and limits: With a few patients per group, TCR findings need larger cohorts.

The method was immunoSEQ multiplex PCR; TCRdb's version includes in-frame clones alone and lacks a portion of them. The profile shows about 15,000 clones, around 71% of them singletons. Germline-derived CDR1 and CDR2 are GTSNPN and SVGIG (reference sequence). The CDR3 extends over 12 amino acids. Trimming pared 5 bases from V and 3 bases from J, leaving 10 bases between. The patients had HPV-negative, locally advanced oral cavity squamous cell carcinoma. PBMCs were not maintained or expanded in culture before analysis. The chain combines TRBV30 with TRBJ1-1, with a tentative D call TRBD1 (5 bases). This sequence was found in a person aged 40 to 85 with oral cavity squamous cell carcinoma. The material was PBMCs, obtained before nivolumab (anti-PD-1) treatment. The DNA of the CDR3 is TGTGCCTGGGGGGCTTCGGACACTGAAGCTTTCTTT. It codes for CAWGASDTEAFF. The full variable domain, its missing parts supplied by reference TRBV30 and TRBJ1-1, is SQTIHQWPATLVQPVGSPLSLECTVEGTSNPNLYWYRQAAGRGLQLLFYSVGIGQISSEVPQNLSASRPQDRQFILSSKKLLLSDSGFYLCAWGASDTEAFFGQGTRLTVV.